The rows below give T cell receptor beta chains drawn from one sample of a study of T cells in Graves' hyperthyroidism and ophthalmopathy. TCRdb processed the multiplex PCR reads anew with MiXCR; each CDR3 protein has one entry. The table lists approximately 620,000 distinct CDR3 sequences, around 14% of them singletons. Sequencing input: blood. Source of these receptors: a woman in her thirties with Graves' hyperthyroidism that later progressed to Graves' ophthalmopathy. The CDR3 runs from the conserved cysteine through the conserved F or W. Each record gives: D gene, clone size, J gene, V gene, CDR3 DNA, CDR3 protein. The D gene is left open where the match is weak. Clone size appears in some rows only: once, few, many, or a class for an expanded clone.

d_gene: NA
abundance: few
j_gene: TRBJ2-2
v_gene: TRBV28
CDR3nt: TGTGCCAGCAGTTTTTCGGCCGGGAACACCGGGGAGCTGTTTTTT
CDR3aa: CASSFSAGNTGELFF

d_gene: TRBD1
abundance: few
j_gene: TRBJ2-7
v_gene: TRBV18
CDR3nt: TGTGCCAGCTCAAGACAGGGGGGGCCCGAGCAGTACTTC
CDR3aa: CASSRQGGPEQYF

d_gene: NA
abundance: many
j_gene: TRBJ1-3
v_gene: TRBV28
CDR3nt: TGTGCCAGCTCACTGCCAGGGACTGGAAACACCATATATTTT
CDR3aa: CASSLPGTGNTIYF

d_gene: NA
abundance: many
j_gene: TRBJ1-5
v_gene: TRBV27
CDR3nt: TGTGCCAGCAGGCCGCAGGGAAATAGCAATCAGCCCCAGCATTTT
CDR3aa: CASRPQGNSNQPQHF

d_gene: TRBD1
abundance: NA
j_gene: TRBJ2-2
v_gene: TRBV5-1
CDR3nt: TGCGCCAGCAGCCGCACGACAGGGGATCGCGGGGAGCTGTTTTTT
CDR3aa: CASSRTTGDRGELFF

d_gene: NA
abundance: once
j_gene: TRBJ2-3
v_gene: TRBV29-1
CDR3nt: TGCAGCGTTGAGTTTATCAGGGATATCACAGATACGCAGTATTTT
CDR3aa: CSVEFIRDITDTQYF

d_gene: NA
abundance: many
j_gene: TRBJ1-2
v_gene: TRBV14
CDR3nt: TGTGCCAGCAGCCAAGATTGGGGGACAAGTGGGGAGTATGGCTACACCTTC
CDR3aa: CASSQDWGTSGEYGYTF

d_gene: NA
abundance: NA
j_gene: TRBJ2-7
v_gene: TRBV14
CDR3nt: TGTGCCAGCAGCCAAGCAGCCTGGGAGCAGTACTTC
CDR3aa: CASSQAAWEQYF

d_gene: NA
abundance: few
j_gene: TRBJ2-1
v_gene: TRBV20-1
CDR3nt: TGCAGTGCTAGAGATCAGTTGCGCTCCTACAATGAGCAGTTCTTC
CDR3aa: CSARDQLRSYNEQFF

d_gene: NA
abundance: many
j_gene: TRBJ2-7
v_gene: TRBV6-1
CDR3nt: TGTGCCAGCAGTGGGTTTCATACTGGAACCTACGAGCAGTACTTC
CDR3aa: CASSGFHTGTYEQYF

d_gene: NA
abundance: NA
j_gene: TRBJ2-5
v_gene: TRBV5-8
CDR3nt: TGTGCCAGTGGGCGTTTCGGGGAGACCCAGTACTTC
CDR3aa: CASGRFGETQYF

d_gene: TRBD2
abundance: NA
j_gene: TRBJ2-1
v_gene: TRBV5-1
CDR3nt: TGCGCCAGCAGCTCGGGGACTAGCGGGAGGGCCGGGGGCAATGAGCAGTTCTTC
CDR3aa: CASSSGTSGRAGGNEQFF

d_gene: NA
abundance: many
j_gene: TRBJ1-5
v_gene: TRBV30
CDR3nt: TGTGCCTGGGCTTTCAGGGATCAGCCCCAGCATTTT
CDR3aa: CAWAFRDQPQHF

d_gene: TRBD1
abundance: many
j_gene: TRBJ2-1
v_gene: TRBV5-8
CDR3nt: TGTGCCAGCAGCTGGGAGACAGGGGGAAACAATGAGCAGTTCTTC
CDR3aa: CASSWETGGNNEQFF

d_gene: NA
abundance: NA
j_gene: TRBJ2-1
v_gene: TRBV7-8
CDR3nt: TGTGCCAGCAGCTCGGACTGGCGGCAGTTCTTC
CDR3aa: CASSSDWRQFF

d_gene: NA
abundance: many
j_gene: TRBJ2-5
v_gene: TRBV3-1
CDR3nt: TGTGCCAGCAGCGGCCGGGGGGCAGAGACCCAGTACTTC
CDR3aa: CASSGRGAETQYF

d_gene: TRBD2
abundance: many
j_gene: TRBJ2-1
v_gene: TRBV7-2
CDR3nt: TGTGCCCACGCCCTCCCCCACGCGGGAGCCTACAATGAGCAGTTCTTC
CDR3aa: CAHALPHAGAYNEQFF

d_gene: TRBD1
abundance: many
j_gene: TRBJ1-2
v_gene: TRBV20-1
CDR3nt: TGCAGTGCCGACAGGGGGTATTATGGCTACACCTTC
CDR3aa: CSADRGYYGYTF

d_gene: TRBD1
abundance: few
j_gene: TRBJ2-1
v_gene: TRBV19
CDR3nt: TGTGCCAGTAGAGACCGGGACAGGGGAGGCAATGAGCAGTTCTTC
CDR3aa: CASRDRDRGGNEQFF

d_gene: TRBD1
abundance: many
j_gene: TRBJ2-5
v_gene: TRBV6-1
CDR3nt: TGTGCCAGCAATATCGGACAGGGCCAAGAGACCCAGTACTTC
CDR3aa: CASNIGQGQETQYF

d_gene: NA
abundance: NA
j_gene: TRBJ2-7
v_gene: TRBV11-2
CDR3nt: TGTGCCAGCAGCTTAGGTTTGGGCCAGGGGCCCATCTACGAGCAGTACTTC
CDR3aa: CASSLGLGQGPIYEQYF

d_gene: NA
abundance: few
j_gene: TRBJ2-2
v_gene: TRBV9
CDR3nt: TGTGCCAGCAGCGTAGAAGGGGGAGGGGGCACCGGGGAGCTGTTTTTT
CDR3aa: CASSVEGGGGTGELFF

d_gene: TRBD1
abundance: NA
j_gene: TRBJ1-3
v_gene: TRBV28
CDR3nt: TGTGCCAGCAGTACCCAGGGGGCACGTGGAAACACCATATATTTT
CDR3aa: CASSTQGARGNTIYF

d_gene: NA
abundance: few
j_gene: TRBJ1-5
v_gene: TRBV27
CDR3nt: TGTGCCAGCACCAGCCGGGGAGGCAATCAGCCCCAGCATTTT
CDR3aa: CASTSRGGNQPQHF

d_gene: NA
abundance: NA
j_gene: TRBJ2-5
v_gene: TRBV24-1
CDR3nt: TGTGCCACCACCTGGTGGGGCCAAGAGACCCAGTACTTC
CDR3aa: CATTWWGQETQYF

d_gene: NA
abundance: many
j_gene: TRBJ2-5
v_gene: TRBV28
CDR3nt: TGTGCCAGCAGTTCCTACACTCCCACTGACGAAGTAAGGGGGTACTTC
CDR3aa: CASSSYTPTDEVRGYF

d_gene: NA
abundance: NA
j_gene: TRBJ2-2
v_gene: TRBV4-1
CDR3nt: TGCGCCAGCAGCCATCGGCAGGGATGGGCCGGGGAGCTGTTTTTT
CDR3aa: CASSHRQGWAGELFF

d_gene: TRBD2
abundance: NA
j_gene: TRBJ2-1
v_gene: TRBV3-1
CDR3nt: TGTGCCAGCAGCCAAGAGGTCGGGACTAGTCAGTTCTTC
CDR3aa: CASSQEVGTSQFF

d_gene: NA
abundance: many
j_gene: TRBJ2-5
v_gene: TRBV27
CDR3nt: TGTGCCAGCAGTTTTCGGGCAGGGGATATCGAGACCCAGTACTTC
CDR3aa: CASSFRAGDIETQYF

d_gene: NA
abundance: many
j_gene: TRBJ1-6
v_gene: TRBV20-1
CDR3nt: TGCAGTGCTAGAGAAGAGGGGCCTAATTCACCCCTCCACTTT
CDR3aa: CSAREEGPNSPLHF